These T cell receptor beta chains were read from a single sample in a study of CD39 and CD103 CD8 tumor-infiltrating T cells. Profiled with immunoSEQ multiplex PCR; TCRdb holds only in-frame clones, not every one. This sample has around 8,100 clones, with more than 60% found just once. Source material: CD8+ T cells sorted from blood. The origin of the receptors is a human donor with head and neck squamous cell carcinoma. Each CDR3 is given with its conserved first and last residue. The D gene is left open where the match is weak. Clone size is stated in some rows and not others, as once, few, many or a class when expanded.

size: .
V: TRBV21-1
D: .
J: TRBJ2-6
CDR3: CASSSGPGANVLTF
DNA: TGTGCCAGCAGCTCCGGACCCGGGGCCAACGTCCTGACTTTC

size: .
V: TRBV6-5
D: .
J: TRBJ2-1
CDR3: CASSSGVNNEQFF
DNA: TGTGCCAGCAGTTCCGGGGTAAACAATGAGCAGTTCTTC

size: few
V: TRBV4-3
D: .
J: TRBJ1-2
CDR3: CASSQDAGEITNYGYTF
DNA: TGCGCCAGCAGCCAAGATGCGGGCGAAATTACTAACTATGGCTACACCTTC

size: .
V: TRBV27
D: TRBD2
J: TRBJ2-7
CDR3: CASSHLSAGGMTREQYF
DNA: TGTGCCAGCAGCCATCTCTCAGCGGGAGGTATGACGAGGGAGCAGTACTTC

size: few
V: TRBV28
D: TRBD1
J: TRBJ1-5
CDR3: CASSSGTEGQPQHF
DNA: TGTGCCAGCAGCTCCGGGACAGAGGGTCAGCCCCAGCATTTT

size: few
V: TRBV4-3
D: .
J: TRBJ1-1
CDR3: CASSQGDIREAFF
DNA: TGCGCCAGCAGCCAAGGGGACATCAGGGAAGCTTTCTTT

size: few
V: TRBV15
D: .
J: TRBJ2-3
CDR3: CATSSLVGATDTQYF
DNA: TGTGCCACCAGCAGCTTAGTAGGGGCCACAGATACGCAGTATTTT

size: few
V: TRBV27
D: .
J: TRBJ1-1
CDR3: CASSLARGGNTEAFF
DNA: TGTGCCAGCAGTTTGGCGAGGGGAGGGAACACTGAAGCTTTCTTT

size: .
V: TRBV9
D: TRBD1
J: TRBJ2-1
CDR3: CASSHLSRGRNEQFF
DNA: TGTGCCAGCAGCCACCTATCCAGGGGGCGGAATGAGCAGTTCTTC

size: .
V: TRBV21-1
D: .
J: TRBJ2-3
CDR3: CASSKGALAGRLDTQYF
DNA: TGTGCCAGCAGCAAAGGCGCACTAGCGGGCCGGCTAGATACGCAGTATTTT

size: .
V: TRBV25-1
D: .
J: TRBJ2-5
CDR3: CASSEYVAGGETQYF
DNA: TGTGCCAGCAGTGAATATGTAGCAGGCGGAGAGACCCAGTACTTC

size: .
V: TRBV9
D: .
J: TRBJ2-7
CDR3: CASSAPNSYEQYF
DNA: TGTGCCAGCAGCGCCCCCAACTCCTACGAGCAGTACTTC

size: .
V: TRBV6-5
D: TRBD1
J: TRBJ1-4
CDR3: CASSYTGGVEKLFF
DNA: TGTGCCAGCAGTTATACAGGGGGCGTTGAAAAACTGTTTTTT

size: .
V: TRBV11-3
D: TRBD1
J: TRBJ2-5
CDR3: CASSLGNPDRAQETQYF
DNA: TGTGCCAGCAGCTTAGGGAACCCAGACAGGGCTCAAGAGACCCAGTACTTC

size: .
V: TRBV9
D: .
J: TRBJ2-5
CDR3: CASSVGVGGKGGEETQYF
DNA: TGTGCCAGCAGCGTAGGGGTCGGCGGAAAAGGAGGGGAAGAGACCCAGTACTTC

size: .
V: TRBV27
D: .
J: TRBJ2-7
CDR3: CASSLSWSYEQYF
DNA: TGTGCCAGCAGTTTATCCTGGAGCTACGAGCAGTACTTC

size: .
V: TRBV10-2
D: .
J: TRBJ2-1
CDR3: CASSSTSLYNEQFF
DNA: TGCGCCAGCAGTTCGACTAGTCTCTACAATGAGCAGTTCTTC

size: .
V: TRBV6-5
D: TRBD1
J: TRBJ2-7
CDR3: CASSWTGTGEQYF
DNA: TGTGCCAGCAGTTGGACAGGGACAGGTGAGCAGTACTTC

size: .
V: TRBV5-1
D: .
J: TRBJ2-5
CDR3: CASSLGGFDYQETQYF
DNA: TGCGCCAGCAGCTTGGGGGGGTTTGACTACCAAGAGACCCAGTACTTC

size: few
V: TRBV4-3
D: .
J: TRBJ2-7
CDR3: CASSHLDGSNSYEQYF
DNA: TGCGCCAGCAGCCATCTGGACGGGAGCAACTCCTACGAGCAGTACTTC

size: few
V: TRBV6-5
D: .
J: TRBJ1-6
CDR3: CASSWGELDYSPLHF
DNA: TGTGCCAGCTCATGGGGGGAGTTGGATTATTCACCCCTCCACTTT

size: few
V: TRBV28
D: .
J: TRBJ1-5
CDR3: CASSLDSDQPQHF
DNA: TGTGCCAGCAGTTTGGACAGTGATCAGCCCCAGCATTTT

size: .
V: TRBV6-1
D: .
J: TRBJ2-7
CDR3: CASSEVGFDYEQYF
DNA: TGTGCCAGCAGTGAAGTCGGCTTCGACTACGAGCAGTACTTC

size: .
V: TRBV7-8
D: TRBD2
J: TRBJ2-4
CDR3: CASSLADRGGLHIQYF
DNA: TGTGCCAGCAGCTTAGCGGACCGGGGGGGCCTCCACATTCAGTACTTC

size: .
V: TRBV4-2
D: .
J: TRBJ2-5
CDR3: CASSRGLGETQYF
DNA: TGTGCCAGCAGCCGAGGCCTCGGGGAGACCCAGTACTTC

size: .
V: TRBV19
D: .
J: TRBJ2-2
CDR3: CASNQGNTGELFF
DNA: TGTGCCAGCAATCAGGGAAACACCGGGGAGCTGTTTTTT

size: few
V: TRBV19
D: .
J: TRBJ2-7
CDR3: CASSTSGHPYEQYF
DNA: TGTGCCAGTAGTACCTCGGGACACCCCTACGAGCAGTACTTC

size: .
V: TRBV27
D: .
J: TRBJ1-1
CDR3: CASSYWQGNTEAFF
DNA: TGTGCCAGCAGCTATTGGCAGGGGAACACTGAAGCTTTCTTT

size: few
V: TRBV20-1
D: .
J: TRBJ1-1
CDR3: CSVSGGYEAFF
DNA: TGCAGTGTCTCGGGTGGGTATGAAGCTTTCTTT

size: .
V: TRBV30
D: .
J: TRBJ1-1
CDR3: CAWSHGFMNTEAFF
DNA: TGTGCCTGGAGTCATGGGTTCATGAACACTGAAGCTTTCTTT

size: .
V: TRBV29-1
D: TRBD1
J: TRBJ1-2
CDR3: CSVEGRGPGYTF
DNA: TGCAGCGTTGAAGGCAGGGGGCCAGGCTACACCTTC

size: .
V: TRBV4-3
D: .
J: TRBJ1-2
CDR3: CASAPSGGAGYGYTF
DNA: TGCGCCAGCGCCCCTTCGGGAGGGGCGGGCTATGGCTACACCTTC

size: once
V: TRBV7-9
D: .
J: TRBJ1-1
CDR3: CASSPPAGQMNTEAFF
DNA: TGTGCCAGCAGTCCCCCGGCAGGACAGATGAACACTGAAGCTTTCTTT

size: .
V: TRBV27
D: TRBD1
J: TRBJ1-4
CDR3: CASSRSPTGEVHEKLFF
DNA: TGTGCCAGCAGTCGCTCCCCCACAGGGGAGGTTCATGAAAAACTGTTTTTT

size: .
V: TRBV6-6
D: TRBD1
J: TRBJ1-2
CDR3: CASTLGTVYGYTF
DNA: TGTGCCAGCACCCTCGGGACAGTCTATGGCTACACCTTC

size: .
V: TRBV11-2
D: .
J: TRBJ2-7
CDR3: CASSPKTIYEQYF
DNA: TGTGCCAGCAGCCCGAAGACAATCTACGAGCAGTACTTC

size: .
V: TRBV5-4
D: .
J: TRBJ2-7
CDR3: CASSPGQTTSYEQYF
DNA: TGTGCCAGCAGCCCTGGACAGACCACCTCCTACGAGCAGTACTTC

size: .
V: TRBV9
D: .
J: TRBJ1-4
CDR3: CASSGDLVGVNEKLFF
DNA: TGTGCCAGCAGCGGGGATCTTGTCGGGGTAAATGAAAAACTGTTTTTT

size: once
V: TRBV7-9
D: TRBD2
J: TRBJ2-5
CDR3: CASSLPGLVGETQYF
DNA: TGTGCCAGCAGCCTCCCGGGACTAGTTGGGGAGACCCAGTACTTC

size: .
V: TRBV10-1
D: TRBD2
J: TRBJ2-7
CDR3: CASSEFSPAGERLGTDEQYF
DNA: TGCGCCAGCAGTGAGTTTTCCCCCGCGGGGGAACGGTTAGGGACGGACGAGCAGTACTTC

size: .
V: TRBV25-1
D: .
J: TRBJ2-2
CDR3: CASSESHDAGFTGELFF
DNA: TGTGCCAGCAGTGAATCCCACGACGCAGGTTTTACCGGGGAGCTGTTTTTT

size: .
V: TRBV5-5
D: TRBD2
J: TRBJ2-3
CDR3: CASSLSSASGSTDTQYF
DNA: TGTGCCAGCAGCTTGTCATCGGCTAGCGGGAGTACAGATACGCAGTATTTT

size: .
V: TRBV9
D: .
J: TRBJ2-5
CDR3: CASSVDGVRETQYF
DNA: TGTGCCAGCAGCGTAGATGGGGTCCGAGAGACCCAGTACTTC

size: .
V: TRBV5-6
D: .
J: TRBJ1-1
CDR3: CASSLEVSGGMNTEAFF
DNA: TGTGCCAGCAGCTTGGAAGTGTCGGGGGGGATGAACACTGAAGCTTTCTTT

size: few
V: TRBV27
D: TRBD1
J: TRBJ2-1
CDR3: CASSLTGTATYNEQFF
DNA: TGTGCCAGCAGTTTAACCGGGACAGCGACTTACAATGAGCAGTTCTTC

size: .
V: TRBV19
D: .
J: TRBJ1-6
CDR3: CASSETQTYNSPLHF
DNA: TGTGCCAGTAGTGAGACACAAACCTATAATTCACCCCTCCACTTT

size: .
V: TRBV14
D: TRBD1
J: TRBJ2-7
CDR3: CASSQDLGTGGYYEQYF
DNA: TGTGCCAGCAGCCAAGATCTAGGTACAGGGGGCTACTACGAGCAGTACTTC

size: few
V: TRBV7-6
D: .
J: TRBJ1-1
CDR3: CASSKDSGGTEAFF
DNA: TGTGCCAGCTCGAAGGACTCGGGGGGCACTGAAGCTTTCTTT

size: .
V: TRBV10-3
D: .
J: TRBJ1-5
CDR3: CASTDSRNQPQHF
DNA: TGTGCCAGCACGGACAGTCGCAATCAGCCCCAGCATTTT

size: once
V: TRBV14
D: .
J: TRBJ1-1
CDR3: CASSQEEMWVGTEAFF
DNA: TGTGCCAGCAGCCAAGAAGAGATGTGGGTGGGAACTGAAGCTTTCTTT

size: .
V: TRBV7-9
D: TRBD2
J: TRBJ2-3
CDR3: CASSPKAGNTDTQYF
DNA: TGTGCCAGCAGCCCAAAAGCGGGAAACACAGATACGCAGTATTTT

size: .
V: TRBV11-2
D: TRBD1
J: TRBJ2-3
CDR3: CASSPTKGTGEADTQYF
DNA: TGTGCCAGCAGCCCAACGAAAGGGACAGGGGAGGCAGATACGCAGTATTTT